Here is one TCR beta chain with its context. The sample belongs to a study of T cells expressing NK-cell markers. The CDR3 is 17 amino acids. The germline gives CDR1 SGHTA, CDR2 FQGNSA. 5'RACE template switching built TCR beta cDNA with unique molecular identifiers. TCRdb reprocessed the 5' RACE reads; each CDR3 protein has one entry and no DNA is given. The sample totals 300,000 to 500,000 distinct CDR3 sequences. The TCR sequence derives from a woman aged 50 to 60 in good health. The chain joins TRBV7-2 to TRBJ2-1; absent DNA, TCRdb's TRBD2 call cannot be checked. The sequencing sample was made of blood T cells: a sorted CD56 or NKG2C T cell subset, CD4+ or CD8+ T cells, or bulk PBMC T cells (not recorded which). CDR3 loop: CASSVILGSRSYNEQFF. Variable domain in full (rest from reference TRBV7-2 and TRBJ2-1): GAGVSQSPSNKVTEKGKDVELRCDPISGHTALYWYRQSLGQGLEFLIYFQGNSAPDKSGLPSDRFSAERTGGSVSTLTIQRTQQEDSAVYLCASSVILGSRSYNEQFFGPGTRLTVL.